What follows are 30 T cell receptor beta chains derived from one specimen sequenced in a study of T cells after yellow fever vaccination. One entry per CDR3 protein results from TCRdb running MiXCR on the 5' RACE reads. The table lists some 120,000 distinct CDR3 sequences, 13% to 15% of them singletons. This sample comprised CD8+ T cells sorted from PBMCs, obtained 5 days after the yellow fever booster vaccination. The receptors come from a man aged 18 to 30 who received the YFV17D yellow fever vaccine.

The chain recombines TRBV7-2 with TRBJ2-7, with 9 positions matching TRBD2. This CDR3 has 16 amino acids. V was pared by 1 base and J by 0 bases, with 4 bases of the junction left unmatched. Germline V gene sequence: CDR1 SGHTA, CDR2 FQGNSA. The CDR3 reads CASSLVSGGSSYEQYF. For the CDR3, the DNA is TGTGCCAGCAGCTTAGTTAGCGGGGGCAGCTCCTACGAGCAGTACTTC.

The V gene is TRBV4-1, the J gene TRBJ2-3; no clear D. CDR1 MGHRA and CDR2 YSYEKL come from the germline V gene. Trimming took off 5 bases at V and 5 bases at J, with 5 bases between the two ends. The CDR3 has 11 residues. The CDR3 nucleotides are TGCGCCAGCAGCGGTGTAGATACGCAGTATTTT. This codes for CASSGVDTQYF.

The J gene is TRBJ1-3, the V gene TRBV5-1; D unclear. CDR1 is SGHRS, CDR2 YFSETQ, per germline. Trimming removed 3 bases at V and 0 bases at J, with 13 bases between. This CDR3 is built from 16 residues. The CDR3 here is CASSSKDPSSGNTIYF. CDR3 DNA: TGCGCCAGCAGCTCCAAAGATCCGAGCTCTGGAAACACCATATATTTT.

The chain employs TRBV7-9 and TRBJ2-7; D not resolved. Germline loops: CDR1 SEHNR, CDR2 FQNEAQ (reference sequence). V was cut by 4 bases and J by 7 bases, with 11 bases left in between. The CDR3 is made up of 12 amino acids. The CDR3 spells CASSSPRGEQYV. CDR3 DNA: TGTGCCAGCAGCTCCCCAAGAGGAGAGCAGTACGTC.

In its sample, this clonotype was seen a few times. The chain is built from TRBV7-9 and TRBJ2-4; D is uncertain. Trimming took off 5 bases at V and 6 bases at J, with 11 bases between the two ends. Germline CDR1 SEHNR, CDR2 FQNEAQ (reference sequence). The CDR3 extends over 13 amino acids. CDR3 nucleotide sequence: TGTGCCAGCAGCCCAGGCCCCCCAAACATTCAGTACTTC. This codes for CASSPGPPNIQYF.

This clonotype appeared a few times. V usage is TRBV20-1 and J usage is TRBJ2-5; 7 nucleotides match TRBD2. The J segment lost 3 bases and the V segment lost 3 bases, leaving 10 bases of the junction unmatched. Germline lookup yields CDR1 DFQATT and CDR2 SNEGSKA (reference sequence). The CDR3 consists of 15 residues. The CDR3 DNA is TGCAGTGCTAGTCCTTTCTTGAGCGGGGAAGAGACCCAGTACTTC. This codes for CSASPFLSGEETQYF.

This clonotype was seen more than once but under ten times. The V gene is TRBV5-4, the J gene TRBJ2-7; possibly TRBD1 for D (6 bases). Between the trimmed V and J ends, which lost 1 base and 2 bases, there was a span of 7 bases. Per the germline V gene, CDR1 is SGHNT and CDR2 is YYREEE (reference sequence). The CDR3 runs to 13 residues. CDR3 sequence: CASSLWDTYEQYF. The DNA of the CDR3 is TGTGCCAGCAGCTTGTGGGACACCTACGAGCAGTACTTC.

The sample holds a few counts of this clonotype. This rearrangement joins TRBV12-3 or TRBV12-4 to TRBJ2-2; a possible D gene is TRBD2 (5 bases). Trimming removed 0 bases at V and 4 bases at J, with 9 bases between. This CDR3 has 15 amino acids. The CDR3 reads CASSLALGVTGELFF. CDR3 DNA: TGTGCCAGCAGTTTAGCGCTCGGGGTCACCGGGGAGCTGTTTTTT.

This clonotype was observed a few times. The chain employs TRBV6-5 and TRBJ2-6; 8 nucleotides match TRBD2. This CDR3 is built from 14 residues. The germline V gene has CDR1 MNHEY and CDR2 SVGAGI. V was clipped by 8 bases and J by 5 bases; unmatched bases: 5. CDR3 loop: CASCGGGWANVLTF. The CDR3, as DNA: TGTGCCAGCTGTGGCGGGGGGTGGGCCAACGTCCTGACTTTC.

CDR3 in DNA: TGTGCCAGCAGCCCTCGACAGGGGGAGACCGGGGAGCTGTTTTTT. Protein: CASSPRQGETGELFF. This chain connects TRBV9 to TRBJ2-2; 9 positions match TRBD1. The V segment lost 4 bases and the J segment 5 bases; nucleotides outside the gene matches: 6. CDR1 is SGDLS and CDR2 is YYNGEE in the germline V gene. CDR3 length: 15 amino acids. The entire variable domain, with the rest obtained from reference TRBV9 and TRBJ2-2, is as follows: DSGVTQTPKHLITATGQRVTLRCSPRSGDLSVYWYQQSLDQGLQFLIQYYNGEERAKGNILERFSAQQFPDLHSELNLSSLELGDSALYFCASSPRQGETGELFFGEGSRLTVL.

This clonotype was recorded a few times. The genes are TRBV7-7 and TRBJ2-1; unclear D gene. With 5 bases removed from V and 5 bases from J, the gap between germline ends came to 10 bases. The CDR3 is made up of 13 amino acids. CDR1 is SSHAT, CDR2 FNYEAQ, per germline (reference sequence). CDR3 sequence (DNA): TGTGCCAGCAGCGGATCGAACCACAATGAGCAGTTCTTC. Translating gives CASSGSNHNEQFF.

This clonotype was observed a few times. This chain connects TRBV6-2 or TRBV6-3 to TRBJ2-1, with 11 bases identical to TRBD1. The ends lost 6 bases at V and 6 bases at J; junction bases unmatched: 10. CDR1 and CDR2 (germline): MNHEY, SVGEGT. This CDR3 region has 16 residues. This CDR3 is CASRPLRGTGGNEQFF. DNA of the CDR3: TGTGCCAGCAGGCCATTACGTGGGACAGGGGGCAATGAGCAGTTCTTC.

There are many counts of this clonotype. The rearrangement links TRBV12-3 or TRBV12-4 to TRBJ2-3, with 8 nucleotides matching TRBD2. J was trimmed by 4 bases and V by 4 bases; bases with no gene match: 10. The CDR3 is 16 residues long. This CDR3 reads CASSSSVAGRPDTQYF. In DNA form, the CDR3 reads TGTGCCAGCAGTTCGTCGGTAGCGGGGCGCCCAGATACGCAGTATTTT.

In this sample, this clonotype is medium-sized. The chain couples TRBV20-1 to TRBJ2-1; the D is unclear. V was pared by 3 bases and J by 5 bases, with 14 bases between. Germline-derived CDR1 and CDR2 are DFQATT and SNEGSKA (reference sequence). This CDR3 has 14 residues. The CDR3 here is CSARIGPHDNEQFF. The CDR3 DNA follows: TGCAGTGCTAGGATTGGGCCTCACGACAATGAGCAGTTCTTC.

This clonotype was found a few times. The V and J genes are TRBV10-3 and TRBJ2-1; weak D call: TRBD2 (5 bases). V lost 3 bases and J 3 bases, leaving 9 bases between the germline ends. Germline V gene lookup returns CDR1 ENHRY and CDR2 SYGVKD. The CDR3 consists of 14 residues. The CDR3 DNA reads TGTGCCATCAGTGAACCCGGACTCTACAATGAGCAGTTCTTC. It translates to CAISEPGLYNEQFF.

V is TRBV27 and J is TRBJ1-1, with D possibly being TRBD1 (6 bases). This CDR3 is built from 16 residues. CDR1 MNHEY and CDR2 SMNVEV come from the germline V gene (reference sequence). The germline V and J ends were trimmed by 5 bases and 2 bases, with 18 bases remaining between them. The CDR3 is CASSIQRGGVNTEAFF. The DNA for the CDR3 is TGTGCCAGCAGTATACAAAGGGGGGGCGTCAACACTGAAGCTTTCTTT.

The chain recombines TRBV4-3 with TRBJ2-2, with no clear D. Looked up from germline, CDR1 is LGHNA and CDR2 is YSLEER. The CDR3 is 15 residues long. The ends were cut back, 1 base at V and 3 bases at J, with 9 bases in the middle. CDR3 DNA sequence: TGCGCCAGCAGCCAAGTCGAACGGGACACCGGGGAGCTGTTTTTT. Residues: CASSQVERDTGELFF.

The chain combines TRBV20-1 with TRBJ1-3; 10 bases are a match to TRBD1. Germline CDR1 and CDR2: DFQATT and SNEGSKA (reference sequence). This CDR3 is built from 19 residues. Unmatched junction bases numbered 12, after V lost 1 base and J lost 0 bases. The CDR3 coding sequence is TGCAGTGCTAGAGGTGGGACAGGGGAACCTCCCGTCTCTGGAAACACCATATATTTT. Residues: CSARGGTGEPPVSGNTIYF.

A few counts support this clonotype. CDR3 coding DNA: TGCAGCGTTCGGGGGGGCTCCTACAATGAGCAGTTCTTC. This codes for CSVRGGSYNEQFF. The chain carries TRBV29-1 and TRBJ2-1; 8 bases are a match to TRBD2. The V gene end was trimmed by 5 bases and the J gene end by 0 bases; junction bases not matched to a gene: 0. Germline CDR1 reads SQVTM; CDR2 reads ANQGSEA. This CDR3 is 13 amino acids long.

The chain combines TRBV6-6 with TRBJ2-7, with D perhaps TRBD1 (6 bases). CDR1 and CDR2 (germline): MNHNY, SVGAGI (reference sequence). V was cut by 6 bases and J by 0 bases, with 9 bases left in between. The CDR3 covers 13 residues. CDR3 nucleotides: TGTGCCAGCAGCCGGGACATCTCCTACGAGCAGTACGTC. Its translation: CASSRDISYEQYV.

There are a few counts of this clonotype. This rearrangement joins TRBV10-3 to TRBJ2-3, with a weak D call TRBD2 (6 bases). V lost 3 bases and J 0 bases, leaving 16 bases between the germline ends. The germline gives CDR1 ENHRY, CDR2 SYGVKD. This CDR3 is built from 17 residues. The CDR3 protein is CAISDISAGISTDTQYF. The CDR3 DNA follows: TGTGCCATCAGTGACATAAGTGCGGGGATTAGCACAGATACGCAGTATTTT.

The J gene is TRBJ1-6, the V gene TRBV7-9, with 8 nucleotides matching TRBD1. The V and J ends lost 2 bases and 7 bases, in that order; junction bases with no gene match: 1. This CDR3 comprises 14 residues. The germline gives CDR1 SEHNR, CDR2 FQNEAQ (reference sequence). CDR3 coding DNA: TGTGCCAGCAGCTTACAGGGGGCGAATTCACCCCTCCACTTT. This translates into CASSLQGANSPLHF.

This clonotype was recorded a few times. This sequence joins TRBV7-6 and TRBJ2-7; no reliable D call. CDR3 length: 11 amino acids. The ends were cut back, 5 bases at V and 4 bases at J, with 6 bases in the middle. CDR1 is SGHVS, CDR2 FNYEAQ, per germline. Written as DNA, the CDR3 is TGTGCCAGCAGCCGAGATTACGAGCAGTACTTC. Protein: CASSRDYEQYF.

This clonotype was seen a handful of times. The chain employs TRBV3-1 and TRBJ2-3; D unresolved. Germline loops: CDR1 LGHDT, CDR2 YNNKEL (reference sequence). The CDR3 sequence is 14 residues long. Trimming removed 1 base at V and 3 bases at J, with 8 bases between. The CDR3 loop is CASSQGVSTDTQYF. CDR3 sequence (DNA): TGTGCCAGCAGCCAAGGCGTTAGTACAGATACGCAGTATTTT.

V usage is TRBV7-8 and J usage is TRBJ2-3, with TRBD2 matching 8 bases. V trimming: 2 bases; J trimming: 4 bases; junction bases outside the gene matches: 8. Germline V gives CDR1 SGHVS, CDR2 FQNEAQ. CDR3 length: 16 amino acids. For the CDR3, the DNA is TGTGCCAGCAGCTTAATACCGGGGGGGGGGCCAGATACGCAGTATTTT. Protein sequence: CASSLIPGGGPDTQYF.

The V gene is TRBV7-9, the J gene TRBJ2-6; 8 bases map to TRBD1. Losses at the gene ends were 1 base for V and 3 bases for J; bases not matched to a gene: 8. Germline V gene sequence: CDR1 SEHNR, CDR2 FQNEAQ (reference sequence). There are 18 residues in the CDR3. In nucleotides, the CDR3 is TGTGCCAGCAGCTTAGGCCAGGGGGCTTCGGATGGGGCCAACGTCCTGACTTTC. This sequence encodes CASSLGQGASDGANVLTF.

The sample holds a few counts of this clonotype. DNA of the CDR3: TGTGCCAGCAGTCTATTCGGGGACTCCTGGGAGACCCAGTACTTC. This codes for CASSLFGDSWETQYF. The V gene is TRBV6-2 or TRBV6-3, the J gene TRBJ2-5, with a tentative D call TRBD2 (6 bases). V shed 5 bases and J shed 5 bases, with 18 bases lying between them. Germline CDR1 and CDR2: MNHEY and SVGEGT. The CDR3 covers 15 residues.

This clonotype was seen a few times. The chain employs TRBV10-2 and TRBJ1-1; tentatively, D is TRBD1 (6 bases). The CDR3 totals 15 residues. Germline V lookup: CDR1 WSHSY, CDR2 SAAADI. Trimming cost V 6 bases and J 5 bases, with 19 bases left between them. The CDR3 here is CASSLAVGGATEAFF. The CDR3 DNA is TGCGCCAGCAGCCTCGCCGTTGGGGGGGCGACTGAAGCTTTCTTT.

This clonotype was counted between two and nine times. The chain has TRBV2 and TRBJ1-1; D not certain. The CDR3 has 17 residues. Germline V gives CDR1 SNHLY, CDR2 FYNNEI. V lost 0 bases and J lost 3, with 17 bases in between. CDR3 region: CASSEAGRWAGHTEAFF. The CDR3 nucleotides are TGTGCCAGCAGTGAAGCAGGTCGATGGGCCGGGCACACTGAAGCTTTCTTT.

The gene calls are TRBV5-1 and TRBJ2-5; D remains unclear. Between the trimmed V and J ends, which lost 3 bases and 5 bases, there was a span of 11 bases. Germline V gene sequence: CDR1 SGHRS, CDR2 YFSETQ. The CDR3 has 13 residues. CDR3 nucleotides: TGCGCCAGCAGCTACTCTAGTCGTGAGACCCAGTACTTC. Translated, it gives CASSYSSRETQYF.